These 5 T cell receptor beta chains originate from one sample sequenced in a study of a mutant IDH1 vaccine in newly diagnosed glioma. The repertoire was sequenced with immunoSEQ multiplex PCR; TCRdb's copy has only in-frame clones and lacks some. The sample holds 45,000 to 55,000 clones, 75% to 90% seen once. The time point: baseline, week 1 (first vaccination visit). Sample treatment: pre-vaccination baseline after standard-of-care therapy. The sequences come from PBMCs, collected from a glioma patient treated with radiotherapy, temozolomide or both. The origin of the receptors is a man between 40 and 49 years old with glioma.

The CDR3 region has the DNA TGCGCCAGCAGCTTGGACGTAGCCACTGAAGCTTTCTTT. This codes for CASSLDVATEAFF. V is TRBV5-1 and J is TRBJ1-1; no clear D gene. V was trimmed by 0 bases and J by 4 bases, leaving 7 bases between them. The CDR3 is 13 amino acids. CDR1 is SGHRS and CDR2 is YFSETQ in the germline V gene.

This clone has just a few counts. This chain links TRBV19 with TRBJ1-5; D not resolved. Deletions cut 6 bases from V and 4 bases from J, with 10 bases between. This CDR3 is 13 amino acids long. Germline loops: CDR1 LNHDA, CDR2 SQIVND (reference sequence). CDR3 in DNA: TGTGCCAGTAGAAAGGGAAGAAATCAGCCCCAGCATTTT. It translates to CASRKGRNQPQHF.

The V call is TRBV13, the J call TRBJ2-3; 9 nucleotides match TRBD2. This CDR3 contains 17 residues. Looked up from germline, CDR1 is PRHDT and CDR2 is FYEKMQ (reference sequence). J was trimmed by 4 bases and V by 1 base; bases with no gene match: 9. The CDR3 protein is CASSLAGGRASADTQYF. For the CDR3, the DNA is TGTGCCAGCAGCTTAGCAGGCGGGAGGGCCTCCGCAGATACGCAGTATTTT.

The chain is built from TRBV7-8 and TRBJ2-2; D is unclear. The CDR3 totals 18 residues. Germline lookup yields CDR1 SGHVS and CDR2 FQNEAQ. Trimming shortened V by 1 base and J by 6 bases, and 21 bases separated the two germline ends. Written as DNA, the CDR3 is TGTGCCAGCAGCTTAGGGGCGATGATAGGATTCGGAGCCGGGGAGCTGTTTTTT. Protein sequence: CASSLGAMIGFGAGELFF. Complete variable domain (other parts from reference TRBV7-8 and TRBJ2-2): GAGVSQSPRYKVAKRGQDVALRCDPISGHVSLFWYQQALGQGPEFLTYFQNEAQLDKSGLPSDRFFAERPEGSVSTLKIQRTQQEDSAVYLCASSLGAMIGFGAGELFFGEGSRLTVL.

V usage is TRBV6-1 and J usage is TRBJ2-7; 7 bases line up with TRBD1. Germline-derived CDR1 and CDR2 are MNHNS and SASEGT. CDR3 size: 12 residues. V dropped 8 bases and J dropped 4; count of bases not matched to a gene: 5. CDR3 loop: CASSNRGYEQYF. Here the CDR3 DNA reads TGTGCCAGCTCCAACAGGGGTTACGAGCAGTACTTC.